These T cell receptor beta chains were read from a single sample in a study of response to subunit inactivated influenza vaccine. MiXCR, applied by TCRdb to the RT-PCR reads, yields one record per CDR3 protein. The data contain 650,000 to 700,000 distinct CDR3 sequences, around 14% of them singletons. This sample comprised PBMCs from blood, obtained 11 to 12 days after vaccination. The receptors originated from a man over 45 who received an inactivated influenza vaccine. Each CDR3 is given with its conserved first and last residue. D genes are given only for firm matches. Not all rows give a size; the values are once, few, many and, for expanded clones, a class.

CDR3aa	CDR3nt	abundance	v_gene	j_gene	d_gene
CASSQNDRGNTEAFF	TGCGCCAGCAGCCAAAATGACAGGGGCAACACTGAAGCTTTCTTT	.	TRBV4-3	TRBJ1-1	TRBD1
CASSLRDREAEAFF	TGTGCCAGCAGCCTCCGGGACAGGGAAGCTGAAGCTTTCTTT	few	TRBV5-7	TRBJ1-1	TRBD1
CASSVMGGGNSPLHF	TGTGCCAGCAGCGTAATGGGAGGCGGGAATTCACCCCTCCACTTT	.	TRBV12-3/TRBV12-4	TRBJ1-6	.
CASSYPGADTQYF	TGTGCCAGCAGTTACCCAGGGGCAGATACGCAGTATTTT	many	TRBV6-6	TRBJ2-3	.
CASSQGDRAAETQYF	TGCGCCAGCAGCCAAGGGGACAGGGCGGCGGAGACCCAGTACTTC	few	TRBV4-3	TRBJ2-5	TRBD1
CSARGGQGPNEQFF	TGCAGTGCTAGGGGAGGACAGGGCCCTAATGAGCAGTTCTTC	many	TRBV20-1	TRBJ2-1	TRBD1
CASSSKGLADLYNEQFF	TGCGCCAGCAGCTCAAAAGGACTAGCAGACCTCTACAATGAGCAGTTCTTC	few	TRBV5-1	TRBJ2-1	TRBD2
CASSFPQGSGANVLTF	TGTGCCAGCAGTTTTCCGCAGGGCTCTGGGGCCAACGTCCTGACTTTC	few	TRBV12-3/TRBV12-4	TRBJ2-6	.
CASSLRRAHEQFF	TGTGCTAGCAGCTTGAGGAGGGCCCATGAGCAGTTCTTC	.	TRBV7-7	TRBJ2-1	.
CASSEQGTGPDTQYF	TGTGCCAGCAGTGAGCAGGGGACGGGGCCAGATACGCAGTATTTT	.	TRBV2	TRBJ2-3	.
CASSQEQQGARGYTF	TGTGCCAGCAGCCAAGAACAACAGGGGGCGCGAGGCTACACCTTC	few	TRBV4-2	TRBJ1-2	TRBD1
CSAPGSRTVNEKLFF	TGCAGTGCCCCCGGGAGCAGGACAGTTAATGAAAAACTGTTTTTT	.	TRBV20-1	TRBJ1-4	.
CASSRSYRGDIQYF	TGTGCCAGCAGCCGCTCCTACAGGGGAGACATTCAGTACTTC	.	TRBV4-2	TRBJ2-4	TRBD1
CASSSRTALSGELFF	TGTGCCAGCAGCTCCCGGACTGCCCTCTCCGGGGAGCTGTTTTTT	.	TRBV7-9	TRBJ2-2	.
CASSLGKRTGDHYEQYF	TGCGCCAGCAGCTTGGGCAAACGGACAGGGGATCACTACGAGCAGTACTTC	few	TRBV5-1	TRBJ2-7	TRBD1
CASSPQTINPETQYF	TGTGCCAGCAGCCCCCAGACGATAAACCCGGAGACCCAGTACTTC	.	TRBV7-8	TRBJ2-5	.
CATSPIGNEQFF	TGTGCCACCAGCCCTATTGGGAATGAGCAGTTCTTC	few	TRBV15	TRBJ2-1	.
CATMGTSGGPYNEQFF	TGTGCCACCATGGGGACTAGCGGGGGCCCCTACAATGAGCAGTTCTTC	many	TRBV24-1	TRBJ2-1	TRBD2
CSARSPIQGMLNNEQFF	TGCAGTGCTAGATCACCGATTCAGGGAATGTTGAACAATGAGCAGTTCTTC	few	TRBV20-1	TRBJ2-1	.
CSARRALGQETQYF	TGCAGTGCCAGAAGGGCCCTGGGGCAAGAGACCCAGTACTTC	.	TRBV20-1	TRBJ2-5	.
CATRAWGAGDTQYF	TGTGCCACCAGGGCGTGGGGGGCTGGAGATACGCAGTATTTT	few	TRBV24-1	TRBJ2-3	.
CASSEQERLGNEQFF	TGCGCCAGCAGTGAGCAGGAAAGGCTGGGGAATGAGCAGTTCTTC	.	TRBV10-1	TRBJ2-1	.
CASMRISGSFADTQYF	TGTGCCAGCATGAGGATTAGCGGCAGTTTCGCAGATACGCAGTATTTT	few	TRBV7-9	TRBJ2-3	.
CASSLGVRASDTDTQYF	TGTGCCAGCAGCTTAGGGGTCCGGGCGTCCGACACAGATACGCAGTATTTT	few	TRBV11-3	TRBJ2-3	.
CASSRPSGSVDNEQFF	TGTGCCAGCAGCCGTCCCAGCGGGAGCGTCGACAATGAGCAGTTCTTC	few	TRBV7-3	TRBJ2-1	TRBD2
CSARTGVSTEAFF	TGCAGTGCCAGGACAGGTGTTTCCACTGAAGCTTTCTTT	.	TRBV20-1	TRBJ1-1	TRBD1
CATSDPPGETQYF	TGTGCCACCAGTGACCCCCCCGGGGAGACCCAGTACTTC	.	TRBV24-1	TRBJ2-5	.
CASSWLAGATRSDEQFF	TGTGCCAGCAGTTGGCTAGCGGGAGCCACTAGGAGCGATGAGCAGTTCTTC	many	TRBV28	TRBJ2-1	TRBD2
CASSPTSGSYEQFF	TGTGCCAGCTCACCAACTAGCGGGAGCTATGAGCAGTTCTTC	few	TRBV18	TRBJ2-1	TRBD2